This T cell receptor beta chain is drawn from a study of blood T cell repertoires in COVID-19. The CDR3 sequence is 12 residues long. Germline CDR1 and CDR2: GTSNPN and SVGIG (reference sequence). V gave up 3 bases and J gave up 9 bases, with 9 bases separating them. The protocol was immunoSEQ multiplex PCR, while the TCRdb copy is restricted to in-frame clones and leaves out a portion. The profile shows 60,000 to 90,000 clones, around 88% of them singletons. The chain has TRBV30 and TRBJ1-6; tentatively, D is TRBD1 (6 bases). The sequence derives from a woman of 80 years or more with active or convalescent COVID-19. Sequencing was performed on peripheral blood. The CDR3 DNA follows: TGTGCCTGGAGGGGGGGGCGTTCACCCCTCCACTTT. It is translated as CAWRGGRSPLHF.